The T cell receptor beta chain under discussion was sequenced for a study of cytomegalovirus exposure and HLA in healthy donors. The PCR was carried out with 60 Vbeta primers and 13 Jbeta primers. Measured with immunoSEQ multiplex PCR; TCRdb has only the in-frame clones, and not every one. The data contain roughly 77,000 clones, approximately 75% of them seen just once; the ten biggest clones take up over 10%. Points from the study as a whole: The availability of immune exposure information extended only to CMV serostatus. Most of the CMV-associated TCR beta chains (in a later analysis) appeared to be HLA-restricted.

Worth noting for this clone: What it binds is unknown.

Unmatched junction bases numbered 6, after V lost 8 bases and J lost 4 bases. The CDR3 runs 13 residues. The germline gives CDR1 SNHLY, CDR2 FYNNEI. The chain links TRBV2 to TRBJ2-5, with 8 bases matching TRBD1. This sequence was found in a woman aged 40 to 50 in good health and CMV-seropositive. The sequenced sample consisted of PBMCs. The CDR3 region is CASRQGAGETQYF. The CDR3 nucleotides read TGTGCCAGCCGGCAGGGGGCAGGAGAGACCCAGTACTTC.